These 4 T cell receptor beta chains were sequenced from one sample in a study of blood T cell repertoires in COVID-19. Using immunoSEQ multiplex PCR, the repertoire was profiled, and TCRdb retains in-frame clones only, with some absent. The sample has approximately 220,000 clones, about four fifths seen once. Sample: PBMCs or T cells enriched from blood (not recorded which). The receptors were sampled from a woman aged 45-59 years who had been exposed to COVID-19.

The gene calls are TRBV27 and TRBJ2-2; the D gene is possibly TRBD1 (6 bases). This CDR3 spans 16 amino acids. The germline V gene has CDR1 MNHEY and CDR2 SMNVEV (reference sequence). With 3 bases removed from V and 4 bases from J, the gap between germline ends came to 15 bases. The DNA of the CDR3 is TGTGCCAGCAGTTTCTCCCCTTGGACAGCCACCGGGGAGCTGTTTTTT. This codes for CASSFSPWTATGELFF.

The V gene is TRBV5-4, the J gene TRBJ1-1; tentatively, D is TRBD1 (6 bases). CDR1 is SGHNT and CDR2 is YYREEE in the germline V gene (reference sequence). V lost 2 bases, J lost 10 bases, and 18 bases lay in between. This CDR3 is built from 14 residues. The CDR3 nucleotides read TGTGCCAGCAGCTTCCGGGACATTTCAGAGGGAGCTTTCTTT. As protein: CASSFRDISEGAFF. The full variable domain, rest sourced from reference TRBV5-4 and TRBJ1-1, is ETGVTQSPTHLIKTRGQQVTLRCSSQSGHNTVSWYQQALGQGPQFIFQYYREEENGRGNFPPRFSGLQFPNYSSELNVNALELDDSALYLCASSFRDISEGAFFGQGTRLTVV.

The V and J genes are TRBV7-2 and TRBJ2-2; D is perhaps TRBD2 (6 bases). V gave up 5 bases and J gave up 6 bases, with 25 bases separating them. From germline, CDR1 is SGHTA and CDR2 FQGNSA. This CDR3 is built from 18 residues. The CDR3 bases are TGTGCCAGCAGCCCGCCCTCTGCGGGGCTATTCTCGGCCGGGGAGCTGTTTTTT. This translates into CASSPPSAGLFSAGELFF.

This clone was detected only once. This chain links TRBV25-1 with TRBJ1-5; D is unresolved. Between the trimmed V and J ends, which lost 8 bases and 9 bases, there was a span of 11 bases. Germline-derived CDR1 and CDR2 are MGHDK and SYGVNS. CDR3 length equals 11 residues. This chain's CDR3 is CASPGVRPQHF. The CDR3, as DNA: TGTGCCAGCCCCGGGGTAAGGCCCCAGCATTTT.